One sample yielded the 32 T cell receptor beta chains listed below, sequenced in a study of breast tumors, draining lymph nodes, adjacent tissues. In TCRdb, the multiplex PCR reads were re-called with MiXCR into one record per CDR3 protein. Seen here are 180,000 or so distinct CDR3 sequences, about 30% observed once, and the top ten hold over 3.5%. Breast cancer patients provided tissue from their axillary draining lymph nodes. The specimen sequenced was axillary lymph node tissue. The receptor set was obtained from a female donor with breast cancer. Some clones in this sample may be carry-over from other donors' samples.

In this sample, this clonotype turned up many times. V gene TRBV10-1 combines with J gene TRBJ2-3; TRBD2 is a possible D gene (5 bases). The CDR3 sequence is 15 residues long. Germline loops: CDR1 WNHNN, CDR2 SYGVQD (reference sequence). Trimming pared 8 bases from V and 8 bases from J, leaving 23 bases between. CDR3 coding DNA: TGCGCCAGCCCCCGACCCCAGGATCGGGATGGTACGCAGTATTTT. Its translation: CASPRPQDRDGTQYF.

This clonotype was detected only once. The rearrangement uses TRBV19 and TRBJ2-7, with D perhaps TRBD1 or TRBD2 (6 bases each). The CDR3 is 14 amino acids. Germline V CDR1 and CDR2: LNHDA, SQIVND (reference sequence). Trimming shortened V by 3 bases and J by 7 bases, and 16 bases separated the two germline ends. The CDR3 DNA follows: TGTGCCAGTAGTATTAATCCGGGGGCCTGGGAGCAGTACTTC. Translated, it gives CASSINPGAWEQYF.

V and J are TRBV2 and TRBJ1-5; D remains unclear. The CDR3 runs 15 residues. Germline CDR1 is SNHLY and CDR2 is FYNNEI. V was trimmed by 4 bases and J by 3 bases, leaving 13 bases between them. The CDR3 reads CASSGGGKLNQPQHF. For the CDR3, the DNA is TGTGCCAGCAGTGGGGGAGGAAAACTCAATCAGCCCCAGCATTTT.

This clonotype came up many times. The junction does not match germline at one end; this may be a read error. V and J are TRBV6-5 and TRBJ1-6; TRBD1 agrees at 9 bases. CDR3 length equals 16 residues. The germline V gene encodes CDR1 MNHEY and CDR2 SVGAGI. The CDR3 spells CASSHSGQGNNSPLHF. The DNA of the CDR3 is TGTGCCAGCAGTCACTCGGGACAGGGTAATAATTCACCCCTCCACTTT.

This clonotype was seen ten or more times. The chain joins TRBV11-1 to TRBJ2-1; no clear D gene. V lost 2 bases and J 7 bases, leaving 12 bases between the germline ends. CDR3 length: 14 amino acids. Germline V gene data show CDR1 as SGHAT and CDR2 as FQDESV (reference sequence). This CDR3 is CASSLNLVGNEQFF. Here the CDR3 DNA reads TGTGCCAGCAGCTTAAATCTCGTAGGTAATGAGCAGTTCTTC.

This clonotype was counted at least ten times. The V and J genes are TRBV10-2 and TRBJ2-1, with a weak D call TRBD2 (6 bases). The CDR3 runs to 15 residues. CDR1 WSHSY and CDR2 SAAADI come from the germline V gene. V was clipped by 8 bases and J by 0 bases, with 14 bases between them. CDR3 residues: CASERDSVSYNEQFF. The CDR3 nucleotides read TGCGCCAGCGAACGGGACTCTGTCTCCTACAATGAGCAGTTCTTC.

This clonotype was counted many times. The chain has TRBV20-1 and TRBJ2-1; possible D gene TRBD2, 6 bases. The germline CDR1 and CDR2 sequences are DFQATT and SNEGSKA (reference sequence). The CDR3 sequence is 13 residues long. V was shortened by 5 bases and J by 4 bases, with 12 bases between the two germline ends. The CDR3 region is CSASVGGYNEQFF. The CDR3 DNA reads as TGCAGTGCTTCTGTTGGAGGGTACAATGAGCAGTTCTTC.

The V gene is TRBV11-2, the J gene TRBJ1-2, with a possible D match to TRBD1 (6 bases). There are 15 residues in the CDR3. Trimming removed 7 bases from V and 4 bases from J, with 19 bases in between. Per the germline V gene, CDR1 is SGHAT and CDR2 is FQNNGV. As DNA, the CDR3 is TGTGCCAGCAACCCGGGGGGGCGGGCGGGCTATGGCTACACCTTC. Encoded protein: CASNPGGRAGYGYTF. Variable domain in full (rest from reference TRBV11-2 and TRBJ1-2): EAGVAQSPRYKIIEKRQSVAFWCNPISGHATLYWYQQILGQGPKLLIQFQNNGVVDDSQLPKDRFSAERLKGVDSTLKIQPAKLEDSAVYLCASNPGGRAGYGYTFGSGTRLTVV.

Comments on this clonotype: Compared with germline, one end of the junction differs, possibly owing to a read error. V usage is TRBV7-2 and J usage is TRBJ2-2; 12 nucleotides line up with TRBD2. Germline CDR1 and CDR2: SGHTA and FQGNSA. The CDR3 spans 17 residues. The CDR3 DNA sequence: TGTGCCAGCAGCCCCGATCTAGCGGGGGGGCCGGTCGGGCAGCTGTTTTTT. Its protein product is CASSPDLAGGPVGQLFF.

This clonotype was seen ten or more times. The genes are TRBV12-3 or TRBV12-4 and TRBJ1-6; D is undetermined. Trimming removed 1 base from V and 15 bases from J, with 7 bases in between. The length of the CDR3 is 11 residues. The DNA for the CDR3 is TGTGCCAGCAGTTTAGGGGTGGTCCTCCACTTT. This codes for CASSLGVVLHF.

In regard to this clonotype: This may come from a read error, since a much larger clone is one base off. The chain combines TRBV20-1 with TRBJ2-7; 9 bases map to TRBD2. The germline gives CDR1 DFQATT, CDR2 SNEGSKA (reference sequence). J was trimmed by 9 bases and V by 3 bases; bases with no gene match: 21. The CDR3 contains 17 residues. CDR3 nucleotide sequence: TGCAGTGCTAGTTTCCCCATCGCGGGAGGGCCGTCCTGCGGGCAGTACTTC. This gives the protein CSASFPIAGGPSCGQYF.

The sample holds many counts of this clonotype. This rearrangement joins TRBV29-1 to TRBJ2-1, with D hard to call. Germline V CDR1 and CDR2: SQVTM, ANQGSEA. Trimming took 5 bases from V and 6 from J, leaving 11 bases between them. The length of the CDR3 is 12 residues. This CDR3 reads CSVPLQTNEQFF. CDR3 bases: TGCAGCGTTCCCTTACAAACCAATGAGCAGTTCTTC.

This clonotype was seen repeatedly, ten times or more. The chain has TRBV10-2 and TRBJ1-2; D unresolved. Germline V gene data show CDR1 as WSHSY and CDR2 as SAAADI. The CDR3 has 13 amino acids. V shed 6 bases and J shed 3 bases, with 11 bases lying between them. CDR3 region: CASRNRTDYGYTF. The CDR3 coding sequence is TGCGCCAGCAGAAATCGGACCGACTATGGCTACACCTTC.

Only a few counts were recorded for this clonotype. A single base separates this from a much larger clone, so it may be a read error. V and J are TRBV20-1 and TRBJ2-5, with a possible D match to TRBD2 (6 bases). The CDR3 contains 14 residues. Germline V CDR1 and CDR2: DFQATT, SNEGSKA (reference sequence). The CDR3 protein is CSARAGTLQATQYF. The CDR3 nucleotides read TGCAGTGCTAGGGCGGGGACGCTCCAAGCGACCCAGTACTTC.

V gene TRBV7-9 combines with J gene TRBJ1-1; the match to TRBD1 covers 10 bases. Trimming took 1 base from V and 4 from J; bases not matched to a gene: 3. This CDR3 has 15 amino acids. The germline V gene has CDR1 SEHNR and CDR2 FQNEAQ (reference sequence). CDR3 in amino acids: CASSLGDRGGTEAFF. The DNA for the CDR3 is TGTGCCAGCAGCTTAGGGGACAGGGGCGGCACTGAAGCTTTCTTT.

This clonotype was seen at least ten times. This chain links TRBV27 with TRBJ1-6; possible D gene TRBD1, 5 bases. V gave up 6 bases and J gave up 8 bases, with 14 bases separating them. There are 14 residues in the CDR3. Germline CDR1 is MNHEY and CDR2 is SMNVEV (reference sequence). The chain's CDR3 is CASSYKGRDSPLHF. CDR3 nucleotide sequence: TGTGCCAGCAGCTACAAGGGGAGGGATTCACCCCTCCACTTT.

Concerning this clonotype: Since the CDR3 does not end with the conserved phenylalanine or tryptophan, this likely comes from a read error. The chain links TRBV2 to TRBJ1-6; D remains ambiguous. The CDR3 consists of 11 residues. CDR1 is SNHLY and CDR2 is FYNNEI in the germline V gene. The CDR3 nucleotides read TGTGCCAGCAGGTCCAATTCCCCCCTCCACCTT. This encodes CASRSNSPLHL.

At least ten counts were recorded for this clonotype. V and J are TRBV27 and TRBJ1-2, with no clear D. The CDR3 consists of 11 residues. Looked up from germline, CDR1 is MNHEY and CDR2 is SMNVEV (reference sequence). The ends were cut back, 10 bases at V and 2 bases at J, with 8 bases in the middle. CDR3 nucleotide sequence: TGTGCCACCAGCTACAACTATGGCTACACCTTC. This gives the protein CATSYNYGYTF.

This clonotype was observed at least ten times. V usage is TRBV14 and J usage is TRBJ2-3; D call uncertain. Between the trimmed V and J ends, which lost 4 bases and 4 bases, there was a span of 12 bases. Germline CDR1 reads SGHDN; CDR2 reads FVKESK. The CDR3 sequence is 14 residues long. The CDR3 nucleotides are TGTGCCAGCAGCCCCAAGGCAACCCCAGATACGCAGTATTTT. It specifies CASSPKATPDTQYF.

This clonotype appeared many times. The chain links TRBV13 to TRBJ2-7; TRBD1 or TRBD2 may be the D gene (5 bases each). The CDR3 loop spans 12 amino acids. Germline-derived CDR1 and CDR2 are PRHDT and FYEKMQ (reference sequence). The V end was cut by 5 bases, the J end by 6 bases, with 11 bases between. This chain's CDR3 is CASSPTRGEQYF. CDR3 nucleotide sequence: TGTGCCAGCAGCCCCACTAGGGGCGAGCAGTACTTC.

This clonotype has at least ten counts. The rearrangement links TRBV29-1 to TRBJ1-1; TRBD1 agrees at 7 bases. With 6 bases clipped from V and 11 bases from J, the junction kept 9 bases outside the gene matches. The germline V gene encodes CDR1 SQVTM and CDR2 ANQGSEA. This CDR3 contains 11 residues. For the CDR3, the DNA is TGCAGCGTCACCCGGGGGACAGTGGCTTTCTTT. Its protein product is CSVTRGTVAFF. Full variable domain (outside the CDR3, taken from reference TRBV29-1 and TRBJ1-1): SAVISQKPSRDICQRGTSLTIQCQVDSQVTMMFWYRQQPGQSLTLIATANQGSEATYESGFVIDKFPISRPNLTFSTLTVSNMSPEDSSIYLCSVTRGTVAFFGQGTRLTVV.

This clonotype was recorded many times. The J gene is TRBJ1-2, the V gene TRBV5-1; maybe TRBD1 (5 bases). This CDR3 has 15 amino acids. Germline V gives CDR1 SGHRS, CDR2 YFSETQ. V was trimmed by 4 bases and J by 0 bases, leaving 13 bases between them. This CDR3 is CASSPGQLANYGYTF. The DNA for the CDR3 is TGCGCCAGCAGCCCGGGGCAACTAGCTAACTATGGCTACACCTTC.

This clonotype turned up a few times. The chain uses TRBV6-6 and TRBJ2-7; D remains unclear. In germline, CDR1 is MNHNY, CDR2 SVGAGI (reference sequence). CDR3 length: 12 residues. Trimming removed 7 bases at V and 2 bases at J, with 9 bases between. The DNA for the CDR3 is TGTGCCAGCACCCTCCCCGCCTACGAGCAGTACTTC. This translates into CASTLPAYEQYF.

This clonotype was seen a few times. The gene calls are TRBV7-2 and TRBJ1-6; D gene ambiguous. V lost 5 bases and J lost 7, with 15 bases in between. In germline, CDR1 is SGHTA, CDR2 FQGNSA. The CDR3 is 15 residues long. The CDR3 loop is CASSPGWVGNSPLHF. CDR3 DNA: TGTGCCAGCAGCCCCGGGTGGGTGGGAAATTCACCCCTCCACTTT.

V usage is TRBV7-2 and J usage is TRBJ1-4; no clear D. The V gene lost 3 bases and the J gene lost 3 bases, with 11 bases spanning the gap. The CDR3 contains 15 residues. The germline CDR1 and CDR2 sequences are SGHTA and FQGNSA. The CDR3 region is CASSLGGLANEKLFF. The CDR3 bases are TGTGCCAGCAGCTTGGGAGGGTTAGCTAATGAAAAACTGTTTTTT.

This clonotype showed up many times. CDR3 in amino acids: CASSRTLQETQYF. In DNA, the CDR3 is TGTGCCAGCAGCAGGACTTTACAAGAGACCCAGTACTTC. The V gene is TRBV12-3 or TRBV12-4, the J gene TRBJ2-5, with D possibly matching TRBD2 (5 bases). CDR3 length: 13 residues. V was shortened by 6 bases and J by 2 bases, with 10 bases between the two germline ends.

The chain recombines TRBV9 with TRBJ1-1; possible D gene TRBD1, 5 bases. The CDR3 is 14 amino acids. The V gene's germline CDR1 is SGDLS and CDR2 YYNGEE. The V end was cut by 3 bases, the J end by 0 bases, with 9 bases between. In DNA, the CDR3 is TGTGCCAGCAGCGGGGAGGGGCTGAACACTGAAGCTTTCTTT. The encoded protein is CASSGEGLNTEAFF. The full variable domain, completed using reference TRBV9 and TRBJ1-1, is DSGVTQTPKHLITATGQRVTLRCSPRSGDLSVYWYQQSLDQGLQFLIQYYNGEERAKGNILERFSAQQFPDLHSELNLSSLELGDSALYFCASSGEGLNTEAFFGQGTRLTVV.

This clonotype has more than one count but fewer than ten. The DNA of the CDR3 is TGTGCCAGCAGCTTGGGTACAGGGGATGGCTACACCTTC. Its protein product is CASSLGTGDGYTF. The chain recombines TRBV5-8 with TRBJ1-2; 7 bases are a match to TRBD1. V lost 0 bases and J lost 6; bases outside the gene matches: 2. This CDR3 has 13 amino acids. Per germline, CDR1 SGHTS and CDR2 YDEGEE.

CDR3 DNA sequence: TGTGCCAGTAGTATCTTAGGCAGGGGGCCTGAAAAACTGTTTTTT. Protein sequence: CASSILGRGPEKLFF. V usage is TRBV19 and J usage is TRBJ1-4; 8 bases fit TRBD1. CDR1 and CDR2 (germline): LNHDA, SQIVND (reference sequence). The ends lost 3 bases at V and 7 bases at J; junction bases unmatched: 7. The CDR3 loop spans 15 amino acids.

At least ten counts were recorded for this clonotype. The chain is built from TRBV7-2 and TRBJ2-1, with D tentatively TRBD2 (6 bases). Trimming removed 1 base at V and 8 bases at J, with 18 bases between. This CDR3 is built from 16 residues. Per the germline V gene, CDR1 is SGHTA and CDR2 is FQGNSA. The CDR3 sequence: CASSLGGGPNRHEQFF. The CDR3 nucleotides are TGTGCCAGCAGCTTAGGAGGAGGGCCGAACCGGCATGAGCAGTTCTTC.

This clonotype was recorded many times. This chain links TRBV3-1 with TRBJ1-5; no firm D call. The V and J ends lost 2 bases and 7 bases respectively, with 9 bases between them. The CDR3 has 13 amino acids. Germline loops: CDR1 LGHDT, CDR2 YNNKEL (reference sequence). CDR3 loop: CASSQLIGQPQHF. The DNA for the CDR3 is TGTGCCAGCAGCCAATTAATCGGGCAGCCCCAGCATTTT.

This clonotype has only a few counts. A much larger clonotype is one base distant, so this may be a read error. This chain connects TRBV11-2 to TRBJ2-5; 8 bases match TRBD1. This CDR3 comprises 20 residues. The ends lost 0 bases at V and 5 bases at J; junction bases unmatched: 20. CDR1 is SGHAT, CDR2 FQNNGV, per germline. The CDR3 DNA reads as TGTGCCAGCAGCTTAGATTGGGAAGCGCCTTGGGACAGGAAAGGGGAGACCCAGTACTTC. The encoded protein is CASSLDWEAPWDRKGETQYF.